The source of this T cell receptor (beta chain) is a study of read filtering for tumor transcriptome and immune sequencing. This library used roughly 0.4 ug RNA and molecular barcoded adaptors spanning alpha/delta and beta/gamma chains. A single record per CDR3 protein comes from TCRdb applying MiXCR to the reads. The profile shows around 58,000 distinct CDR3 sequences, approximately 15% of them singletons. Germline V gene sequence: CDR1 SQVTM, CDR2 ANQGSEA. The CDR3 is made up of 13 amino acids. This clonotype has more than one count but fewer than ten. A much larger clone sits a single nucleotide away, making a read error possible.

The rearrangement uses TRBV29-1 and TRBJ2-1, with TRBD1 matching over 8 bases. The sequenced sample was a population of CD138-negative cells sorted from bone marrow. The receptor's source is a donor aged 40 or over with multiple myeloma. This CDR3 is CALSRGLYNEQFF. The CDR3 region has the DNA TGCGCCCTGTCCAGGGGGCTTTACAATGAGCAGTTCTTC.